A selection of T cell receptor beta chains follows, all from one sample in a study of CD8+ T cells in alopecia areata. Data came from immunoSEQ multiplex PCR; TCRdb stores just in-frame clones and leaves some out. Among around 250,000 clones listed, roughly two thirds were seen once. This specimen consisted of CD4+ T cells sorted from blood, obtained at week 0. Source of these receptors: a human donor with alopecia areata. CDR3s include the opening cysteine and the closing phenylalanine or tryptophan. The D gene is left open where the match is weak. The size field is filled for only some rows; it gives once, few, many or a size class.

>TRBV5-1|NA|NA|TRBJ1-3
CASSRDGSLSGNTIYF
TGCGCCAGCAGCCGGGACGGATCCCTCTCTGGAAACACCATATATTTT
>TRBV15|NA|NA|TRBJ2-5
CATSRDYETQYF
TGTGCCACCAGCAGAGATTATGAGACCCAGTACTTC
>TRBV4-1|TRBD1|few|TRBJ2-3
CASSLRTGHSTDTQYF
TGCGCCAGCAGCCTAAGGACAGGACATAGCACAGATACGCAGTATTTT
>TRBV6-1|NA|few|TRBJ2-5
CASSAGPPETQYF
TGTGCCAGCAGTGCTGGGCCCCCGGAGACCCAGTACTTC
>TRBV9|NA|few|TRBJ2-7
CASSVLPRGDREEQYF
TGTGCCAGCAGCGTATTGCCCCGCGGGGATCGGGAAGAGCAGTACTTC
>TRBV2|NA|NA|TRBJ1-2
CASTGAGGYTF
TGTGCCAGCACTGGGGCAGGAGGCTACACCTTC
>TRBV19|NA|NA|TRBJ2-3
CASSLRDTQYF
TGTGCCAGTAGTCTCCGGGATACGCAGTATTTT
>TRBV15|NA|NA|TRBJ2-1
CATSAWGSYNEQFF
TGTGCCACCAGCGCCTGGGGGTCGTACAATGAGCAGTTCTTC
>TRBV29-1|NA|NA|TRBJ2-7
CSAGSPSYEQYF
TGCAGCGCGGGGAGTCCCTCCTACGAGCAGTACTTC
>TRBV27|NA|NA|TRBJ1-5
CPPGVNQPQHF
TGCCCCCCAGGGGTTAATCAGCCCCAGCATTTT
>TRBV19|NA|few|TRBJ1-1
CASSIPGMNTEAFF
TGTGCCAGTAGTATCCCGGGGATGAACACTGAAGCTTTCTTT
>TRBV7-9|TRBD2|NA|TRBJ2-7
CASSLGLAGMHEQYF
TGTGCCAGCAGCCTGGGACTAGCGGGGATGCACGAGCAGTACTTC
>TRBV11-2|TRBD1|NA|TRBJ2-5
CASSLDRDRGTQYF
TGTGCCAGCAGCTTAGATCGGGACAGGGGGACCCAGTACTTC
>TRBV5-4|NA|few|TRBJ1-1
CASSFPALNTEAFF
TGTGCCAGCAGCTTTCCGGCCTTAAACACTGAAGCTTTCTTT
>TRBV30|NA|NA|TRBJ1-2
CAWSAPRGYTF
TGTGCCTGGAGTGCTCCCCGGGGCTACACCTTC
>TRBV29-1|TRBD1|NA|TRBJ2-3
CSVERTGGYTQYF
TGCAGCGTTGAACGGACAGGGGGCTATACGCAGTATTTT